The table lists the clone carrying this T cell receptor beta chain with a few counts. Antigen specificity is unknown. A single record per CDR3 protein comes from TCRdb applying MiXCR to the reads. The sample holds around 320,000 distinct CDR3 sequences, roughly 9.5% seen once. This sample is part of a study of T cell repertoires in cytomegalovirus infection. The study's findings and limits: Predominance within the ex vivo response was attributable to HLA-C-restricted CMV-specific TCR beta clonotypes.

The CDR3 sequence is 16 residues long. The V and J ends lost 1 base and 5 bases respectively, with 15 bases between them. Germline V CDR1 and CDR2: SGHTA, FQGTGA. The sample comprised PBMCs. This clonotype was obtained from a human donor in good health (CMV status not recorded). Some clones in this sample may be carry-over from other donors' samples. The genes are TRBV7-3 and TRBJ1-5; D unclear. CDR3 in DNA: TGTGCCAGCAGCTTAAGTTCCGGCGGGGAGGATCAGCCCCAGCATTTT. Translating it yields CASSLSSGGEDQPQHF.